This T cell receptor beta chain was obtained from a study of OX40 agonist ivuxolimab in advanced cancers. Study summary: Patients were treated with intravenous ivuxolimab, dosed at 0.01 to 10 mg/kg and infused every 2 weeks. It was permissible to have had prior anti-PD-1, anti-PD-L1 or anti-CTLA-4 therapy, and about 40% had some.

Findings and caveats of the study: Antigen targets of the expanded peripheral T cells went undetermined. On average, a greater number of expanded clones characterised CD8+ T cells relative to CD4+.

The assay was immunoSEQ multiplex PCR, and TCRdb's table has in-frame clones only and misses some. Of fewer than 25,000 clones listed, roughly 85% were seen once; the top ten hold around 16%. V dropped 7 bases and J dropped 0 bases, with 14 bases sitting between them. Germline values: CDR1 SGHRS, CDR2 YFSETQ. CDR3 length equals 14 residues. In regard to this clone: The antigen remains unidentified.

The chain is built from TRBV5-1 and TRBJ2-7; D gene ambiguous. Sequenced material: CD4+ or CD8+ T cells sorted from blood, taken in a trial of the OX40 agonist ivuxolimab. This clonotype originated in an adult with an advanced solid tumor such as melanoma, head and neck, liver or kidney cancer. CDR3 DNA: TGCGCCAGCGGAAGGACGGAGAGCTCCTACGAGCAGTACTTC. This gives the protein CASGRTESSYEQYF.